The clone carrying this T cell receptor (beta chain) occurred many times. The observed sequence ends 3 residues before the CDR3 terminus, with the missing tail filled in from the germline J gene. V lost 4 bases to trimming and J lost 4 bases; unmatched junction nucleotides: 11. CDR3 length equals 16 residues. Germline V gene lookup returns CDR1 SGHRS and CDR2 YFSETQ. The data originate from a study of T cell clonality in common variable immunodeficiency. TCRdb's copy holds only in-frame clones and misses some; the assay was immunoSEQ multiplex PCR. The repertoire shows more than 55,000 clones, none seen only once; the top ten take 0.83%.

The sequence was obtained from a person aged 18-70 years in good health. Source material: peripheral blood mononuclear cells. The chain has TRBV5-1 and TRBJ2-3; 8 bases align to TRBD2. CDR3 bases read: TGCGCCAGCAGCATATCTCCGGGGGGGGATTCAGATACG. It translates to CASSISPGGDSDT. The full CDR3 is CASSISPGGDSDTQYF.